This is a list of T cell receptor beta chains from one sample in a study of CD8 T cells in Susac syndrome. TCRdb used MiXCR to reprocess the immunoSEQ multiplex PCR reads, holding one entry per CDR3 protein. The sample has 100,000 or so distinct CDR3 sequences; about 90% are singletons. Specimen: CD8+ T cells from PBMCs. Receptors originate from a human donor in good health. Each CDR3 is given with its conserved first and last residue. Each record gives: D gene, V gene, J gene, clone size, CDR3 protein, CDR3 DNA. The D gene is left open where the match is weak. Clone size, where shown, is once, few, many, or a class for clones that have expanded.

D: -; V: TRBV9; J: TRBJ2-5; size: -; CDR3: CASSPRIGGQETQYF; DNA: TGTGCCAGCAGCCCTCGGATAGGAGGCCAAGAGACCCAGTACTTC
D: -; V: TRBV27; J: TRBJ1-5; size: -; CDR3: CASSLNFGNQPQHF; DNA: TGTGCCAGCAGTTTGAACTTCGGCAATCAGCCCCAGCATTTT
D: -; V: TRBV27; J: TRBJ2-7; size: few; CDR3: CAGYRDYEQYF; DNA: TGTGCCGGCTACAGGGACTACGAGCAGTACTTC
D: -; V: TRBV4-3; J: TRBJ2-7; size: few; CDR3: CASSQERSPSYEQYF; DNA: TGCGCCAGCAGCCAAGAAAGAAGTCCATCCTACGAGCAGTACTTC
D: TRBD2; V: TRBV7-9; J: TRBJ2-7; size: -; CDR3: CASSLGGSGTYEQYF; DNA: TGTGCCAGCAGCTTAGGGGGGAGCGGGACCTACGAGCAGTACTTC
D: TRBD1; V: TRBV27; J: TRBJ2-7; size: -; CDR3: CASSLGPGQEYF; DNA: TGTGCCAGCAGTTTAGGCCCGGGACAGGAGTACTTC
D: -; V: TRBV24-1; J: TRBJ2-2; size: -; CDR3: CATSSRDTGELFF; DNA: TGTGCCACCAGTTCGCGCGACACCGGGGAGCTGTTTTTT
D: TRBD2; V: TRBV20-1; J: TRBJ2-7; size: once; CDR3: CSARDPKTSARTYEQYF; DNA: TGCAGTGCTAGGGACCCTAAGACTAGCGCCAGAACCTACGAGCAGTACTTC
D: TRBD1; V: TRBV20-1; J: TRBJ2-7; size: -; CDR3: CSAGLGTGGYEQYF; DNA: TGCAGTGCTGGGCTCGGGACAGGGGGCTACGAGCAGTACTTC
D: -; V: TRBV12-3/TRBV12-4; J: TRBJ2-3; size: -; CDR3: CASSLRPSTDTQYF; DNA: TGTGCCAGCAGTTTACGGCCAAGCACAGATACGCAGTATTTT
D: -; V: TRBV12-3/TRBV12-4; J: TRBJ2-1; size: -; CDR3: CASSSRLDQDNEQFF; DNA: TGTGCCAGCAGTTCCCGACTAGATCAGGACAATGAGCAGTTCTTC
D: -; V: TRBV3-1; J: TRBJ1-2; size: -; CDR3: CASSPTRGSQGGYTF; DNA: TGTGCCAGCAGCCCAACCCGAGGCAGCCAAGGGGGCTACACCTTC
D: -; V: TRBV7-2; J: TRBJ2-7; size: -; CDR3: CASSLDARAGEQYF; DNA: TGTGCCAGCAGCTTAGACGCCCGGGCAGGCGAGCAGTACTTC
D: TRBD1; V: TRBV5-1; J: TRBJ1-5; size: few; CDR3: CASSAGQGPSQPQHF; DNA: TGCGCCAGCAGCGCTGGACAGGGGCCGAGTCAGCCCCAGCATTTT